This is a list of T cell receptor beta chains from one sample in a study of blood T cell repertoires in COVID-19. Only in-frame clones appear in the TCRdb table, and some are missing; sequencing was by immunoSEQ multiplex PCR. The sample lists roughly 120,000 clones, roughly nine tenths seen once, with over 3.5% in the top ten. Sequences were obtained from peripheral blood. These receptors were taken from a man aged 45-65 years with active COVID-19. The CDR3 runs from the conserved cysteine through the conserved F or W. Each record gives: D gene, V gene, clone size, J gene, CDR3 DNA, CDR3 protein. The D gene is left open where the match is weak. Where a row states a size, it is once, few, many or the class of an expanded clone; other rows omit it.

d_call: NA; v_call: TRBV9; clone_size: NA; j_call: TRBJ2-2; cdr3_nt: TGTGCCAGCAGCGTTTCCGGGGCCGGGGAGCTGTTTTTT; cdr3_aa: CASSVSGAGELFF
d_call: TRBD2; v_call: TRBV12-3/TRBV12-4; clone_size: NA; j_call: TRBJ2-3; cdr3_nt: TGTGCCAGCAGAGCCCCCGGGGGGACGCAGTATTTT; cdr3_aa: CASRAPGGTQYF
d_call: TRBD1; v_call: TRBV18; clone_size: NA; j_call: TRBJ1-4; cdr3_nt: TGTGCCAGCTCACACAGACAGGGGGCAGCTAATGAAAAACTGTTTTTT; cdr3_aa: CASSHRQGAANEKLFF
d_call: TRBD1; v_call: TRBV27; clone_size: NA; j_call: TRBJ1-1; cdr3_nt: TGTGCCAGCAGTCCCCCAGGGGGACAGGGGGACGCTTTCTTT; cdr3_aa: CASSPPGGQGDAFF
d_call: TRBD2; v_call: TRBV5-1; clone_size: NA; j_call: TRBJ2-5; cdr3_nt: TGCGCCAGCAGCAAAGGACTAGCGGAACAAGAGACCCAGTACTTC; cdr3_aa: CASSKGLAEQETQYF
d_call: TRBD2; v_call: TRBV7-3; clone_size: NA; j_call: TRBJ2-2; cdr3_nt: TGTGCCAGCAGCCCCGGGACTAGCGGGGGGACCGGGGAGCTGTTTTTT; cdr3_aa: CASSPGTSGGTGELFF
d_call: NA; v_call: TRBV7-2; clone_size: NA; j_call: TRBJ1-3; cdr3_nt: TGTGCCAGCAGCCGTCCACAGGGTTCTGGAAACACCATATATTTT; cdr3_aa: CASSRPQGSGNTIYF
d_call: TRBD2; v_call: TRBV6-5; clone_size: NA; j_call: TRBJ2-1; cdr3_nt: TGTGCCAGCAGGCCGGGACTAGCATTGACTGAGCAGTTCTTC; cdr3_aa: CASRPGLALTEQFF
d_call: TRBD1; v_call: TRBV6-1; clone_size: NA; j_call: TRBJ2-1; cdr3_nt: TGTGCCAGTCGAATCGGGACAGGGTGGTACAATGAGCAGTTCTTC; cdr3_aa: CASRIGTGWYNEQFF
d_call: TRBD2; v_call: TRBV4-2; clone_size: NA; j_call: TRBJ2-1; cdr3_nt: TGTGCCAGCAGCCCGGGACTAGCGGATAACAATGAGCAGTTCTTC; cdr3_aa: CASSPGLADNNEQFF
d_call: NA; v_call: TRBV19; clone_size: NA; j_call: TRBJ2-5; cdr3_nt: TGTGCCAGTAGTATGGGCCAGGTCCAAGAGACCCAGTACTTC; cdr3_aa: CASSMGQVQETQYF
d_call: NA; v_call: TRBV18; clone_size: once; j_call: TRBJ2-3; cdr3_nt: TGTGCCAGCTCACCATCTCCCACAGATACGCAGTATTTT; cdr3_aa: CASSPSPTDTQYF
d_call: TRBD2; v_call: TRBV7-2; clone_size: NA; j_call: TRBJ2-2; cdr3_nt: TGTGCCAGCAGCTTAGTGGGGGGGAATACCGGGGAGCTGTTTTTT; cdr3_aa: CASSLVGGNTGELFF
d_call: TRBD1; v_call: TRBV3-1/TRBV3-2; clone_size: NA; j_call: TRBJ1-1; cdr3_nt: TGTGCCAGCAGCTCCGGGACAGCCACTGAAGCTTTCTTT; cdr3_aa: CASSSGTATEAFF
d_call: NA; v_call: TRBV5-1; clone_size: few; j_call: TRBJ2-2; cdr3_nt: TGCGCCAGCAGCTTGCAAGGGGGACGAACCGGGGAGCTGTTTTTT; cdr3_aa: CASSLQGGRTGELFF
d_call: NA; v_call: TRBV2; clone_size: NA; j_call: TRBJ1-1; cdr3_nt: TGTGCCAGCAGTGAAACTACGAACACTGAAGCTTTCTTT; cdr3_aa: CASSETTNTEAFF
d_call: TRBD1; v_call: TRBV7-8; clone_size: NA; j_call: TRBJ2-5; cdr3_nt: TGTGCCAGCAGCTTGCAGGGGGTCCAACCGGAGCGAGAGACCCAGTACTTC; cdr3_aa: CASSLQGVQPERETQYF
d_call: NA; v_call: TRBV6-5; clone_size: NA; j_call: TRBJ1-1; cdr3_nt: TGTGCCAGCAGCCGCAACAGGGCCTCTCCTGAAGCTTTCTTT; cdr3_aa: CASSRNRASPEAFF
d_call: TRBD1; v_call: TRBV6-5; clone_size: NA; j_call: TRBJ1-2; cdr3_nt: TGTGCCAGCAGCCCCACAGGGGTGGGTGGCTACACCTTC; cdr3_aa: CASSPTGVGGYTF
d_call: NA; v_call: TRBV11-2; clone_size: NA; j_call: TRBJ1-4; cdr3_nt: TGTGCCAGCAGCCCCGACGGCAGGGGAGCTAATGAAAAACTGTTTTTT; cdr3_aa: CASSPDGRGANEKLFF
d_call: TRBD2; v_call: TRBV24-1; clone_size: once; j_call: TRBJ2-5; cdr3_nt: TGTGCCACCAGTGAAAAAAGGACTAGCGGGGGAGGGACCCAGTACTTC; cdr3_aa: CATSEKRTSGGGTQYF
d_call: TRBD2; v_call: TRBV11-3; clone_size: once; j_call: TRBJ2-1; cdr3_nt: TGTGCCAGCAGCCGCCGGACTAGCGGGGATTACAATGAGCAGTTCTTC; cdr3_aa: CASSRRTSGDYNEQFF
d_call: NA; v_call: TRBV18; clone_size: NA; j_call: TRBJ2-7; cdr3_nt: TGTGCCAGCTCACCGGAGGGGAACGAGCAGTACTTC; cdr3_aa: CASSPEGNEQYF
d_call: TRBD1; v_call: TRBV11-2; clone_size: NA; j_call: TRBJ2-5; cdr3_nt: TGTGCCAGCAGCCCTAGTGGGACAGGGCAAGAGACCCAGTACTTC; cdr3_aa: CASSPSGTGQETQYF
d_call: TRBD1; v_call: TRBV30; clone_size: NA; j_call: TRBJ1-1; cdr3_nt: TGTGCCTGGAGTGTACATCAGGGGGCTGAAGCTTTCTTT; cdr3_aa: CAWSVHQGAEAFF
d_call: NA; v_call: TRBV5-1; clone_size: NA; j_call: TRBJ1-1; cdr3_nt: TGCGCCAGCGGAGACGGGAACACTGAAGCTTTCTTT; cdr3_aa: CASGDGNTEAFF
d_call: NA; v_call: TRBV4-1; clone_size: NA; j_call: TRBJ2-5; cdr3_nt: TGCGCCAGCAGCCATCTTTCCGGCGGGCAAGAGACCCAGTACTTC; cdr3_aa: CASSHLSGGQETQYF
d_call: NA; v_call: TRBV7-9; clone_size: NA; j_call: TRBJ1-4; cdr3_nt: TGTGCCAGCAGCTCTCCCGCAGGGAACTTGGCAACTAATGAAAAACTGTTTTTT; cdr3_aa: CASSSPAGNLATNEKLFF
d_call: NA; v_call: TRBV5-6; clone_size: NA; j_call: TRBJ2-7; cdr3_nt: TGTGCCAGCAGCTTGGAGGGCCGCGCGGGGGCCTTCTACGAGCAGTACTTC; cdr3_aa: CASSLEGRAGAFYEQYF
d_call: NA; v_call: TRBV11-3; clone_size: NA; j_call: TRBJ1-1; cdr3_nt: TGTGCCAGCAGGTACAGGGACACTGAAGCTTTCTTT; cdr3_aa: CASRYRDTEAFF
d_call: NA; v_call: TRBV3-1/TRBV3-2; clone_size: NA; j_call: TRBJ1-2; cdr3_nt: TGTGCCAGCAGCCAAGATAACGGGGTATTAGGCTACACCTTC; cdr3_aa: CASSQDNGVLGYTF
d_call: TRBD2; v_call: TRBV5-1; clone_size: NA; j_call: TRBJ2-1; cdr3_nt: TGCGCCAGCAGCTCCCGCGGGGGGTCCTACAATGAGCAGTTCTTC; cdr3_aa: CASSSRGGSYNEQFF
d_call: TRBD1; v_call: TRBV2; clone_size: NA; j_call: TRBJ2-7; cdr3_nt: TGTGCCAGCAGCCAGGACAGGGGTCACGAGCAGTACTTC; cdr3_aa: CASSQDRGHEQYF
d_call: TRBD1; v_call: TRBV19; clone_size: NA; j_call: TRBJ1-2; cdr3_nt: TGTGCCAGTACCCAGGGGGCGTCCCCCGGACGTGGCTACACCTTC; cdr3_aa: CASTQGASPGRGYTF
d_call: TRBD2; v_call: TRBV2; clone_size: NA; j_call: TRBJ2-1; cdr3_nt: TGTGCCAGCACCCGACTAGCGGGAGGTTTAGATGAGCAGTTCTTC; cdr3_aa: CASTRLAGGLDEQFF
d_call: NA; v_call: TRBV3-1/TRBV3-2; clone_size: NA; j_call: TRBJ2-2; cdr3_nt: TGTGCCAGCAGTCTAAAAGTGGGGCGGCGCGAGCTGTTTTTT; cdr3_aa: CASSLKVGRRELFF
d_call: TRBD2; v_call: TRBV7-2; clone_size: once; j_call: TRBJ2-2; cdr3_nt: TGTGCCAGCAATCGTTTAGCGGGAGGGCCTTGGGAGCTGTTTTTT; cdr3_aa: CASNRLAGGPWELFF
d_call: TRBD2; v_call: TRBV6-2/TRBV6-3; clone_size: NA; j_call: TRBJ2-5; cdr3_nt: TGTGCCAGCAGTTACGATTATCCGACTAGCGGGAGGGCCGGGGGGCAAGAGACCCAGTACTTC; cdr3_aa: CASSYDYPTSGRAGGQETQYF
d_call: TRBD1; v_call: TRBV6-5; clone_size: NA; j_call: TRBJ1-1; cdr3_nt: TGTGCCAGCAGTTCCCTATTAGGGACAGGGGGAGAAGCTTTCTTT; cdr3_aa: CASSSLLGTGGEAFF
d_call: NA; v_call: TRBV18; clone_size: NA; j_call: TRBJ2-5; cdr3_nt: TGTGCCAGCTCACCAGAGGGAGAGACCCAGTACTTC; cdr3_aa: CASSPEGETQYF
d_call: NA; v_call: TRBV11-2; clone_size: NA; j_call: TRBJ1-2; cdr3_nt: TGTGCCAGCAGCTTAGTTGTGGCAGGGGATGGCTACACCTTC; cdr3_aa: CASSLVVAGDGYTF
d_call: NA; v_call: TRBV11-3; clone_size: NA; j_call: TRBJ2-1; cdr3_nt: TGTGCCAGCAGCTTCGGAGCGGCCTCCTACAATGAGCAGTTCTTC; cdr3_aa: CASSFGAASYNEQFF
d_call: TRBD2; v_call: TRBV12-5; clone_size: once; j_call: TRBJ2-1; cdr3_nt: TGTGCTAGTCTTGGGGGGGCCTACAATGAGCAGTTCTTC; cdr3_aa: CASLGGAYNEQFF
d_call: TRBD2; v_call: TRBV6-1; clone_size: once; j_call: TRBJ2-1; cdr3_nt: TGTGCCAGCAGTGAATATGGTAGCGGGGATGAGCAGTTCTTC; cdr3_aa: CASSEYGSGDEQFF
d_call: TRBD1; v_call: TRBV6-5; clone_size: NA; j_call: TRBJ2-5; cdr3_nt: TGTGCCACCACGGAGACAGGGTCGAGGGAGACCCAGTACTTC; cdr3_aa: CATTETGSRETQYF
d_call: NA; v_call: TRBV2; clone_size: NA; j_call: TRBJ1-6; cdr3_nt: TGTGCCAGCAGCGCCGAGAACGGGAATTCACCCCTCCACTTT; cdr3_aa: CASSAENGNSPLHF
d_call: NA; v_call: TRBV11-3; clone_size: NA; j_call: TRBJ2-1; cdr3_nt: TGTGCCAGCAGCTTAGAGGGCCGTGGGAATGAGCAGTTCTTC; cdr3_aa: CASSLEGRGNEQFF
d_call: NA; v_call: TRBV3-1/TRBV3-2; clone_size: NA; j_call: TRBJ2-2; cdr3_nt: TGTGCCAGCAGCCAAGTACAGGGCACCGGGGAGCTGTTTTTT; cdr3_aa: CASSQVQGTGELFF
d_call: NA; v_call: TRBV7-2; clone_size: NA; j_call: TRBJ2-3; cdr3_nt: TGTGCCAGCAGGTTGGGTCTAGCAGATACGCAGTATTTT; cdr3_aa: CASRLGLADTQYF
d_call: TRBD2; v_call: TRBV2; clone_size: NA; j_call: TRBJ2-1; cdr3_nt: TGTGCCAGCAGTGAAGGGCTAGCGGGGAAAGGCGATGAGCAGTTCTTC; cdr3_aa: CASSEGLAGKGDEQFF